The 21 T cell receptor beta chains below all came from one sample that was sequenced in a study of cytomegalovirus exposure and HLA in healthy donors. PCR amplification relied on 60 Vbeta primers (plus 13 Jbeta primers). TCRdb's table, derived via immunoSEQ multiplex PCR, lists solely in-frame clones and lacks some. Of 120,000 or so clones detected, about 73% appear once; the ten largest clones hold 6.3%. The specimen was PBMCs. These receptors all come from a woman aged 35 to 49 in good health and CMV-seronegative.

The gene calls are TRBV11-2 and TRBJ2-1; TRBD2 matches 10 bases. Trimming took 1 base from V and 9 from J; bases not matched to a gene: 9. The germline CDR1 and CDR2 sequences are SGHAT and FQNNGV. There are 16 residues in the CDR3. The CDR3 sequence: CASSLVPSGGPGEQFF. The CDR3, as DNA: TGTGCCAGCAGCTTAGTGCCTAGCGGGGGACCCGGTGAGCAGTTCTTC.

The J gene is TRBJ2-6, the V gene TRBV4-2, with TRBD2 as a possible D gene (6 bases). The CDR3 runs 15 residues. The V gene lost 3 bases and the J gene lost 4 bases, with 10 bases spanning the gap. Germline loops: CDR1 LGHNA, CDR2 YNFKEQ. The CDR3 loop reads CASSQSGRGANVLTF. The CDR3 bases are TGTGCCAGCAGCCAGAGCGGGCGCGGGGCCAACGTCCTGACTTTC.

The gene calls are TRBV4-2 and TRBJ2-7; 7 bases line up with TRBD2. The CDR3 is 15 amino acids. The V gene's germline CDR1 is LGHNA and CDR2 YNFKEQ. The J segment lost 3 bases and the V segment lost 0 bases, leaving 5 bases of the junction unmatched. The CDR3 DNA follows: TGTGCCAGCAGCCAAGATCTCGCGGGAGTCTACGAGCAGTACTTC. It specifies CASSQDLAGVYEQYF.

This clone was observed a handful of times. The chain is built from TRBV19 and TRBJ1-5; maybe TRBD1 (5 bases). The V gene lost 6 bases and the J gene lost 7 bases, with 10 bases spanning the gap. There are 12 residues in the CDR3. The germline CDR1 and CDR2 sequences are LNHDA and SQIVND (reference sequence). The CDR3 protein is CASSSGLQPQHF. For the CDR3, the DNA is TGTGCCAGTAGCTCAGGGCTCCAGCCCCAGCATTTT.

The chain combines TRBV18 with TRBJ1-1; no definite D call. CDR1 is KGHSH and CDR2 is LQKENI in the germline V gene. The CDR3 is 13 amino acids. Trimming took 2 bases from V and 5 from J, leaving 9 bases between them. This chain's CDR3 is CASSPSRETEAFF. DNA for the CDR3: TGTGCCAGCTCACCAAGCCGTGAAACTGAAGCTTTCTTT.

The chain carries TRBV19 and TRBJ2-3; 13 bases are shared with TRBD2. The CDR3 covers 16 residues. The trim removed 5 bases at V and 2 bases at J, leaving 4 bases unmatched. Per germline, CDR1 LNHDA and CDR2 SQIVND (reference sequence). CDR3: CASSPLAGGLTDTQYF. CDR3 in DNA: TGTGCCAGTAGTCCACTAGCGGGAGGGCTCACAGATACGCAGTATTTT.

The V and J genes are TRBV19 and TRBJ1-2; D possibly corresponds to TRBD1 (5 bases). Germline values: CDR1 LNHDA, CDR2 SQIVND (reference sequence). This CDR3 is built from 13 residues. V was clipped by 6 bases and J by 9 bases, with 17 bases between them. CDR3 sequence: CASSRLTVRSYTF. The CDR3 DNA follows: TGTGCCAGTAGCCGATTGACAGTGAGGAGCTACACCTTC.

This chain uses TRBV11-3 with TRBJ2-3; 9 bases match TRBD1. CDR3 length: 15 residues. J was trimmed by 3 bases and V by 1 base; bases with no gene match: 2. Germline CDR1 reads SGHNT; CDR2 reads YENEEA. The DNA of the CDR3 is TGTGCCAGCAGCTTAGGGGGACAGGGAACAGATACGCAGTATTTT. Encoded protein: CASSLGGQGTDTQYF.

The gene calls are TRBV7-2 and TRBJ2-4; 7 bases are a match to TRBD1. The CDR3 is made up of 15 amino acids. Germline V gives CDR1 SGHTA, CDR2 FQGNSA. J lost 7 bases, V lost 5 bases, and 11 bases had no gene match. This chain's CDR3 is CASSIWTGFENIQYF. CDR3 coding DNA: TGTGCCAGCAGCATATGGACAGGATTCGAGAACATTCAGTACTTC.

This sequence joins TRBV4-1 and TRBJ2-7; TRBD1 is a possible D gene (6 bases). CDR1 and CDR2 from the germline V gene are MGHRA and YSYEKL. The CDR3 has 16 residues. V shed 2 bases and J shed 9 bases, with 23 bases lying between them. CDR3 in amino acids: CASSQLQGPYVRGQYF. DNA of the CDR3: TGCGCCAGCAGCCAATTACAGGGACCATATGTTAGGGGGCAGTACTTC.

This chain uses TRBV7-2 with TRBJ2-3; 7 nucleotides align to TRBD1. Trimming removed 5 bases from V and 10 bases from J; junction bases left unmatched: 12. This CDR3 comprises 14 residues. Germline CDR1 SGHTA, CDR2 FQGNSA. The CDR3 bases are TGTGCCAGCAGCGGGGACAGTGGATATGATTCGCAGTATTTT. Translating gives CASSGDSGYDSQYF.

The chain couples TRBV4-3 to TRBJ2-2, with TRBD1 identical over 9 bases. The CDR3 is made up of 17 amino acids. Germline V gene sequence: CDR1 LGHNA, CDR2 YSLEER. The trim removed 3 bases at V and 4 bases at J, leaving 9 bases unmatched. The CDR3, as DNA: TGCGCCAGCAGCCAGGAACAGGGGGCGGATATCACCGGGGAGCTGTTTTTT. Its translation: CASSQEQGADITGELFF.

This clone was seen just once. Mismatch with germline at one junction end may stem from a read error. This CDR3 reads CASSTGAGANGLTF. CDR3 DNA sequence: TGTGCTAGCAGCACAGGGGCTGGGGCCAACGGCCTGACTTTC. The chain couples TRBV7-7 to TRBJ2-6, with 7 bases matching TRBD1. The germline V gene encodes CDR1 SSHAT and CDR2 FNYEAQ (reference sequence). This CDR3 comprises 14 residues.

This chain links TRBV5-6 with TRBJ2-7; a possible D gene is TRBD2 (5 bases). This CDR3 spans 16 amino acids. CDR1 SGHDT and CDR2 YYEEEE come from the germline V gene. The V end lost 0 bases, the J end lost 0 bases, and 13 bases lay between the germline ends. The CDR3 spells CASSLGVRERSYEQYF. CDR3 nucleotide sequence: TGTGCCAGCAGCTTGGGTGTTAGGGAGCGCTCCTACGAGCAGTACTTC. Based on the CDR3 plus reference TRBV5-6 and TRBJ2-7, the full variable domain is DAGVTQSPTHLIKTRGQQVTLRCSPKSGHDTVSWYQQALGQGPQFIFQYYEEEERQRGNFPDRFSGHQFPNYSSELNVNALLLGDSALYLCASSLGVRERSYEQYFGPGTRLTVT.

The sample holds a few counts of this clone. This chain connects TRBV5-1 to TRBJ2-5; perhaps TRBD1 as D (5 bases). CDR1 is SGHRS, CDR2 YFSETQ, per germline. Trimming left V 1 base short and J 1 base short, with 11 bases between. This CDR3 is built from 15 residues. Written as DNA, the CDR3 is TGCGCCAGCAGCTTGACTCAGGGCCGCCAAGAGACCCAGTACTTC. This sequence encodes CASSLTQGRQETQYF. The complete variable domain, with remaining parts taken from reference TRBV5-1 and TRBJ2-5, reads KAGVTQTPRYLIKTRGQQVTLSCSPISGHRSVSWYQQTPGQGLQFLFEYFSETQRNKGNFPGRFSGRQFSNSRSEMNVSTLELGDSALYLCASSLTQGRQETQYFGPGTRLLVL.

Of note for this clone: Compared with germline, one end of the junction differs, possibly owing to a read error. This rearrangement joins TRBV28 to TRBJ2-6, with D maybe TRBD1 (5 bases). In germline, CDR1 is MDHEN, CDR2 SYDVKM. CDR3 length: 20 residues. CDR3 region: CASSLWGMRWDRSGANGLTF. The CDR3 DNA reads TGTGCCAGCAGTTTATGGGGCATGAGGTGGGATCGCTCTGGGGCCAACGGCCTGACTTTC.

The chain has TRBV6-1 and TRBJ2-3; 13 positions match TRBD2. The V gene's germline CDR1 is MNHNS and CDR2 SASEGT. This CDR3 spans 15 amino acids. V shed 7 bases and J 5 bases; nucleotides not matched to a gene: 6. CDR3 sequence (DNA): TGTGCCAGCATTCTATGGACTAGCGGGGGAGATACGCAGTATTTT. Encoded protein: CASILWTSGGDTQYF.

This clone turned up a few times. At one boundary the junction diverges from the germline segment, which might be a read error. The chain has TRBV18 and TRBJ2-6; TRBD1 is a possible D gene (5 bases). Germline V gene lookup returns CDR1 KGHSH and CDR2 LQKENI. This CDR3 region has 13 residues. CDR3 protein: CAGWRSGANGLTF. CDR3 coding DNA: TGTGCCGGCTGGCGCTCTGGGGCCAACGGCCTGACTTTC. Based on the CDR3 plus reference TRBV18 and TRBJ2-6, the full variable domain is NAGVMQNPRHLVRRRGQEARLRCSPMKGHSHVYWYRQLPEEGLKFMVYLQKENIIDESGMPKERFSAEFPKEGPSILRIQQVVRGDSAAYFCAGWRSGANGLTFGAGSRLTVL.

The V and J genes are TRBV7-9 and TRBJ2-7, with D possibly TRBD2 on 5 matching bases. CDR1 is SEHNR, CDR2 FQNEAQ, per germline (reference sequence). This CDR3 is built from 18 residues. V shed 5 bases and J shed 4 bases, with 27 bases lying between them. CDR3 nucleotides: TGTGCCAGCAGCCCTGTCGAACTTGGCACGACAAGCGGTTACGAGCAGTACTTC. It is translated as CASSPVELGTTSGYEQYF.

The rearrangement uses TRBV27 and TRBJ2-1; D remains unclear. The CDR3 covers 10 residues. Germline CDR1 MNHEY, CDR2 SMNVEV (reference sequence). V was pared by 8 bases and J by 7 bases, with 6 bases between. The CDR3 loop reads CASGLNEQFF. The DNA for the CDR3 is TGTGCCAGCGGGCTAAATGAGCAGTTCTTC.

This clone turned up a few times. The chain uses TRBV18 and TRBJ2-7, with 8 bases fitting TRBD1. Germline V gene data show CDR1 as KGHSH and CDR2 as LQKENI. Trimming cost V 2 bases and J 5 bases; bases outside gene matches: 5. The CDR3 is made up of 14 amino acids. CDR3 in amino acids: CASSPTGTGDEQYF. The CDR3 region has the DNA TGTGCCAGCTCACCAACCGGGACAGGAGACGAGCAGTACTTC.